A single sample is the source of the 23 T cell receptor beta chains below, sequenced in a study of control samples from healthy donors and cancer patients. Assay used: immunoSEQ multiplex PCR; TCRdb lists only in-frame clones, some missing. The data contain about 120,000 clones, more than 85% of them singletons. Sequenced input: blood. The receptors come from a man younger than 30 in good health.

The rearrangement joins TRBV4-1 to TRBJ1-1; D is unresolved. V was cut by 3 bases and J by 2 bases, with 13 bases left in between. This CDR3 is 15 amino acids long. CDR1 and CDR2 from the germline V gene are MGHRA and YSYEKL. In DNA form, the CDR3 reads TGCGCCAGCAGCCATCCCCCCCCAGATAACACTGAAGCTTTCTTT. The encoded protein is CASSHPPPDNTEAFF.

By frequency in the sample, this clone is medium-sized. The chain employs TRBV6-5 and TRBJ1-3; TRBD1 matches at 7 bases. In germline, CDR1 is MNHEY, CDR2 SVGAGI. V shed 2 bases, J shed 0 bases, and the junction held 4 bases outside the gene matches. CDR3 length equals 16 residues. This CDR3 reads CASSYRGQNSGNTIYF. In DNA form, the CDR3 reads TGTGCCAGCAGTTACCGGGGACAGAACTCTGGAAACACCATATATTTT.

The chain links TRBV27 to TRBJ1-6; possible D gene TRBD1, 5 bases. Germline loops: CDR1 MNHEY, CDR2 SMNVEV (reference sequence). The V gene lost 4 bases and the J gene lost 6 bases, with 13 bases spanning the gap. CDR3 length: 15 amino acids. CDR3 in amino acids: CASSWQGRSNSPLHF. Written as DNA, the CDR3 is TGTGCCAGCAGTTGGCAGGGAAGGAGTAATTCACCCCTCCACTTT.

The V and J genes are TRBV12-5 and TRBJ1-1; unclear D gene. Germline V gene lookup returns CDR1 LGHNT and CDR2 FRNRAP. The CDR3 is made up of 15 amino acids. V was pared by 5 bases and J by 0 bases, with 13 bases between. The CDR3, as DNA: TGTGCTAGTGGTGAAGATTTTTTCATGAACACTGAAGCTTTCTTT. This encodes CASGEDFFMNTEAFF.

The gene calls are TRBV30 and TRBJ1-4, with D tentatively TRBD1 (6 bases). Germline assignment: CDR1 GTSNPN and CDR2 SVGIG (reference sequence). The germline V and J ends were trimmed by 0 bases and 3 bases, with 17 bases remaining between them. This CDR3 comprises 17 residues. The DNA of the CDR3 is TGTGCCTGGAGTGTAAACGGGGGCTGGATTGCTAATGAAAAACTGTTTTTT. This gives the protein CAWSVNGGWIANEKLFF.

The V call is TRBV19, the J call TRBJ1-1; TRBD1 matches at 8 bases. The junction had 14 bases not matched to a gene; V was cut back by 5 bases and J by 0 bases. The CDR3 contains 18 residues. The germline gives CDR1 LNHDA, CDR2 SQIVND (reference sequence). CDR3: CASSSHRGRETMNTEAFF. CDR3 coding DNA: TGTGCCAGTAGTTCTCACAGGGGGAGGGAAACTATGAACACTGAAGCTTTCTTT. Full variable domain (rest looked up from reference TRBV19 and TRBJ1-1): DGGITQSPKYLFRKEGQNVTLSCEQNLNHDAMYWYRQDPGQGLRLIYYSQIVNDFQKGDIAEGYSVSREKKESFPLTVTSAQKNPTAFYLCASSSHRGRETMNTEAFFGQGTRLTVV.

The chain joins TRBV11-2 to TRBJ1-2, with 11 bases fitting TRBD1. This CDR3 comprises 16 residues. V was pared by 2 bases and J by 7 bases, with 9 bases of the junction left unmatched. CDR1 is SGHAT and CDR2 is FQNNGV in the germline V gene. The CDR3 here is CASSLSYGQGASGYTF. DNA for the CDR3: TGTGCCAGCAGCTTATCTTACGGACAGGGGGCAAGTGGCTACACCTTC. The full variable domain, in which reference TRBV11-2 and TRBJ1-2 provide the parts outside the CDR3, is EAGVAQSPRYKIIEKRQSVAFWCNPISGHATLYWYQQILGQGPKLLIQFQNNGVVDDSQLPKDRFSAERLKGVDSTLKIQPAKLEDSAVYLCASSLSYGQGASGYTFGSGTRLTVV.

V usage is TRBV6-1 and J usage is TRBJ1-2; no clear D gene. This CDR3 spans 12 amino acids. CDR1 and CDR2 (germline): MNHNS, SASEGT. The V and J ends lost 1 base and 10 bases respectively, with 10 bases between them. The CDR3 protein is CASSEGRLDYTF. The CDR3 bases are TGTGCCAGCAGTGAAGGGCGGTTGGACTACACCTTC.

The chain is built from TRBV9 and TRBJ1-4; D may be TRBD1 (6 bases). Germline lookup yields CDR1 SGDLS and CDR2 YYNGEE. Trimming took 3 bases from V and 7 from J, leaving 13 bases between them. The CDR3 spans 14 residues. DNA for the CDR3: TGTGCCAGCAGCGCGTGGGGGGGCGCTGAAAAACTGTTTTTT. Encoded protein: CASSAWGGAEKLFF.

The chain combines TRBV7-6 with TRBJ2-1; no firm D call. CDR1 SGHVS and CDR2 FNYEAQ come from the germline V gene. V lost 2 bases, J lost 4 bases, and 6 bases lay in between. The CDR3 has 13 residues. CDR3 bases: TGTGCCAGCAGCTTAATGGGGTACAATGAGCAGTTCTTC. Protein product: CASSLMGYNEQFF.

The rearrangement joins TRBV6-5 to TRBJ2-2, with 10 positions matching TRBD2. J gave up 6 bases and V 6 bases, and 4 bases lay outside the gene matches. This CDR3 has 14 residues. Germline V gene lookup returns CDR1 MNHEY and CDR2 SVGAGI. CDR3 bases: TGTGCCAGCAGGTCTAGCGGGAGACCCGGGGAGCTGTTTTTT. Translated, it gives CASRSSGRPGELFF.

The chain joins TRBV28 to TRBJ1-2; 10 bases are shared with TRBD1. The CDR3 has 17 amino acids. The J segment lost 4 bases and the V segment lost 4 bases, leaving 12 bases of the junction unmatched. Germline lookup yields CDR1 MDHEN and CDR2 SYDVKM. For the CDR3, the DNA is TGTGCCAGCAGTTCAGTTTCCCCCTGGACAGGGGGCTATGGCTACACCTTC. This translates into CASSSVSPWTGGYGYTF.

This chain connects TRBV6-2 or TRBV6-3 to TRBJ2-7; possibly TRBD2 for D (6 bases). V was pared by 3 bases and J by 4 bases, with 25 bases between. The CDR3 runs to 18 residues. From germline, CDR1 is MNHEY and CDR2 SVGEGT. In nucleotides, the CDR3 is TGTGCCAGCAGTTATACGATAAGGAGGGCGTCCACGCGGTACGAGCAGTACTTC. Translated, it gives CASSYTIRRASTRYEQYF.

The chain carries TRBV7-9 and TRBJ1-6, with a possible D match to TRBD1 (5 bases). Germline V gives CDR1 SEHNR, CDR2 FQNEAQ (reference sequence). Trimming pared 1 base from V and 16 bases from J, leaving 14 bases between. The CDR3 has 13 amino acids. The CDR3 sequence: CASSLEARDALHF. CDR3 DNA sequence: TGTGCCAGCAGCTTAGAGGCCAGGGACGCGCTCCACTTT. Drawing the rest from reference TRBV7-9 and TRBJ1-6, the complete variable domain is DTGVSQNPRHKITKRGQNVTFRCDPISEHNRLYWYRQTLGQGPEFLTYFQNEAQLEKSRLLSDRFSAERPKGSFSTLEIQRTEQGDSAMYLCASSLEARDALHFGNGTRLTVT.

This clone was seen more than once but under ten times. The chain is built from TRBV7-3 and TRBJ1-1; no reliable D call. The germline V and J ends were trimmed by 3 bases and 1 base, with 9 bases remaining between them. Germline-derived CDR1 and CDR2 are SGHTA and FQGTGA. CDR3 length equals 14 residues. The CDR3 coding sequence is TGTGCCAGCAGCTTCGGCAAACAGAACACTGAAGCTTTCTTT. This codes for CASSFGKQNTEAFF.

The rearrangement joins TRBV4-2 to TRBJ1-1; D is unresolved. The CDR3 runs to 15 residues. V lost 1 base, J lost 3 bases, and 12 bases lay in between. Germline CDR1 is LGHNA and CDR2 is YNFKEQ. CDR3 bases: TGTGCCAGCAGCCAAGTGGGCGGCAGTGACACTGAAGCTTTCTTT. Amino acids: CASSQVGGSDTEAFF.

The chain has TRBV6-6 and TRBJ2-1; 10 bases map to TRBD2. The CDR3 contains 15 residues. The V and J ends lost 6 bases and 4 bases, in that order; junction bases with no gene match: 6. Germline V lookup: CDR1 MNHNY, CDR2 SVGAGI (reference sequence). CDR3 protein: CASRATSGPYNEQFF. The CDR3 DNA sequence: TGTGCCAGCAGGGCGACTAGCGGGCCTTACAATGAGCAGTTCTTC.

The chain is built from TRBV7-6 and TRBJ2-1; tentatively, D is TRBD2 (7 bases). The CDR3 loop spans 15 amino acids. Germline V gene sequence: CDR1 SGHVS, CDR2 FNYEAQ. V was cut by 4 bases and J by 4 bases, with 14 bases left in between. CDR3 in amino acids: CASSSSGGLYNEQFF. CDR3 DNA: TGTGCCAGCAGCTCTTCGGGGGGCTTATACAATGAGCAGTTCTTC.

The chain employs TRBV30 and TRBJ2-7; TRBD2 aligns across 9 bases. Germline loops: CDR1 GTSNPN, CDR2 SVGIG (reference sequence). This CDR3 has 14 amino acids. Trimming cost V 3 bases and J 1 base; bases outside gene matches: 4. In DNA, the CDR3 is TGTGCCTGGAGGCGAGCGGGAGGATCCTACGAGCAGTACTTC. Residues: CAWRRAGGSYEQYF.

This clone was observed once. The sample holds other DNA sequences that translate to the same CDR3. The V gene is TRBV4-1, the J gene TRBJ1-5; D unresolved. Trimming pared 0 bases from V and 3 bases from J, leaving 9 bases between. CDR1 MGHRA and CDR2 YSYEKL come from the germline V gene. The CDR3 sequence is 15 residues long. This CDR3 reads CASSQDGQYNQPQHF. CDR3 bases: TGCGCCAGCAGCCAAGATGGGCAGTACAATCAGCCCCAGCATTTT.

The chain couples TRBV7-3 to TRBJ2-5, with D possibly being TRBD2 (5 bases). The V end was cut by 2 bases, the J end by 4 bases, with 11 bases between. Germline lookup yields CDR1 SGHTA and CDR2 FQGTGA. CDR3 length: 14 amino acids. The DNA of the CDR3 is TGTGCCAGCAGCTTAGTGGGTCGGGGAGAGACCCAGTACTTC. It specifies CASSLVGRGETQYF. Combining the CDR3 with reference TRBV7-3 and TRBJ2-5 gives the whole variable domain GAGVSQTPSNKVTEKGKYVELRCDPISGHTALYWYRQSLGQGPEFLIYFQGTGAADDSGLPNDRFFAVRPEGSVSTLKIQRTERGDSAVYLCASSLVGRGETQYFGPGTRLLVL.

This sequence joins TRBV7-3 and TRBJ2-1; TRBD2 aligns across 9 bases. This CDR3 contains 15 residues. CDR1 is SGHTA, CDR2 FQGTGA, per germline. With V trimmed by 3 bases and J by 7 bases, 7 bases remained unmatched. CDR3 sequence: CASSFSSGVRNEQFF. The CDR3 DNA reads TGTGCCAGCAGCTTTTCTAGCGGGGTCCGGAATGAGCAGTTCTTC.

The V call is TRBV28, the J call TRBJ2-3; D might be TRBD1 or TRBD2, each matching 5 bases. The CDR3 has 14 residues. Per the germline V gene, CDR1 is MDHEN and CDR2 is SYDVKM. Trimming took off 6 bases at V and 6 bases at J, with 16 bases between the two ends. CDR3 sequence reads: CASSPRLGTDTQYF. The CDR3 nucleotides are TGTGCCAGCAGCCCAAGGTTAGGGACCGATACGCAGTATTTT.